One sample yielded the 2 T cell receptor beta chains listed below, sequenced in a study of cytomegalovirus exposure and HLA in healthy donors. In the PCR, 60 Vbeta and 13 Jbeta primers were used. Here immunoSEQ multiplex PCR was the method, and the copy in TCRdb shows in-frame clones only, minus some. This sample yields about 140,000 clones, of which nearly 80% are seen a single time; about 5% belongs to the top ten. Sequencing used PBMCs. Receptors were obtained from a male donor in good health and CMV-seronegative.

The chain combines TRBV6-5 with TRBJ1-1; D remains unclear. The CDR3 runs 12 residues. V lost 6 bases and J 1 base, leaving 6 bases between the germline ends. The V gene's germline CDR1 is MNHEY and CDR2 SVGAGI. CDR3 bases: TGTGCCAGCAGAAACAGGAACACTGAAGCTTTCTTT. It translates to CASRNRNTEAFF.

This chain connects TRBV19 to TRBJ1-5; maybe TRBD1 (6 bases). V was cut by 7 bases and J by 7 bases, with 14 bases left in between. The CDR3 is made up of 13 amino acids. Germline V gives CDR1 LNHDA, CDR2 SQIVND (reference sequence). This CDR3 reads CASTTTGYQPQHF. The CDR3 nucleotides are TGTGCCAGTACCACAACAGGGTACCAGCCCCAGCATTTT.